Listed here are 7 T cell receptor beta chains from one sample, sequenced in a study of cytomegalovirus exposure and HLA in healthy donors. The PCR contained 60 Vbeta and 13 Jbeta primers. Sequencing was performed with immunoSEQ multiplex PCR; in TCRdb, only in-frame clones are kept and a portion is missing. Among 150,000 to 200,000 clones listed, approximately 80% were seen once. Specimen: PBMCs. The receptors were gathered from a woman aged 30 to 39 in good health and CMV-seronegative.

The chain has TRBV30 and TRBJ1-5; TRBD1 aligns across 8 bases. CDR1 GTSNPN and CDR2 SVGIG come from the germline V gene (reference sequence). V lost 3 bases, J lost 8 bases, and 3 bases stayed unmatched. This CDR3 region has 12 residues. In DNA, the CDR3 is TGTGCCTGGAGCCAGGGGGCTGAGCCCCAGCATTTT. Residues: CAWSQGAEPQHF.

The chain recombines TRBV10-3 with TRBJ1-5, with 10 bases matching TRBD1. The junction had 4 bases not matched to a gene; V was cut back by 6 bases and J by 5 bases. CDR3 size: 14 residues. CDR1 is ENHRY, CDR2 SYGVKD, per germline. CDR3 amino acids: CAISLGQGDQPQHF. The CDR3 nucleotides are TGTGCCATCAGCCTAGGACAGGGGGATCAGCCCCAGCATTTT.

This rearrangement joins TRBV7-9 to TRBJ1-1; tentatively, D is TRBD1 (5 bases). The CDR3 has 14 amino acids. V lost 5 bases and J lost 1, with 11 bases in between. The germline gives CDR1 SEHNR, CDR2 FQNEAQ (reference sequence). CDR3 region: CASSPAGGNTEAFF. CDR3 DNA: TGTGCCAGCAGCCCGGCCGGGGGGAACACTGAAGCTTTCTTT. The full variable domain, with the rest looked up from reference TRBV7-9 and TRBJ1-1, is DTGVSQNPRHKITKRGQNVTFRCDPISEHNRLYWYRQTLGQGPEFLTYFQNEAQLEKSRLLSDRFSAERPKGSFSTLEIQRTEQGDSAMYLCASSPAGGNTEAFFGQGTRLTVV.

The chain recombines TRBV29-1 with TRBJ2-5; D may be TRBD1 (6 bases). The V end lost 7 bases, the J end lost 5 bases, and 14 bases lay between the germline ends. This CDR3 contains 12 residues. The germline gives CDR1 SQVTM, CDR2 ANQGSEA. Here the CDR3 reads CSGLRDIETQYF. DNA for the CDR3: TGCAGCGGCCTCCGGGACATCGAGACCCAGTACTTC.

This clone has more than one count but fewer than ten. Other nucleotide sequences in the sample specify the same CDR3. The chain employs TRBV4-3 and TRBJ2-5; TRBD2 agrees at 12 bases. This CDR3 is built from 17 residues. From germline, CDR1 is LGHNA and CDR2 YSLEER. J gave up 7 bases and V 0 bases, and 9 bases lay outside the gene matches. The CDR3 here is CASSQDLLAGGAGTQYF. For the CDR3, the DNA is TGCGCCAGCAGCCAAGACCTACTAGCGGGGGGTGCCGGGACCCAGTACTTC.

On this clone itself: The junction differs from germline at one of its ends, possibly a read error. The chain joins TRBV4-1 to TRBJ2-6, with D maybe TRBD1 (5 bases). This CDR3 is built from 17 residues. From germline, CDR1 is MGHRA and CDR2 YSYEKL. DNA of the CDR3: TGCGCCAGCAGCCAAGAGACTCCCACCTCTGGGGCCAACGGCCTGACTTTC. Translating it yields CASSQETPTSGANGLTF.

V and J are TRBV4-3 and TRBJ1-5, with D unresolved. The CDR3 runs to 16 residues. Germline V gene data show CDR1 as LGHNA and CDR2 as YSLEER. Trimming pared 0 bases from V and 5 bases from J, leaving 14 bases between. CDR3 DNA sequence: TGCGCCAGCAGCCAAGATGTCAGCGGGCGGGATCAGCCCCAGCATTTT. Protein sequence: CASSQDVSGRDQPQHF.